Presented here are 26 T cell receptor beta chains from one specimen sequenced in a study of T cells in localized non-small cell lung cancer. Sequencing was performed with immunoSEQ multiplex PCR; in TCRdb, only in-frame clones are kept and a portion is missing. The table has roughly 34,000 clones, around 84% seen once. The specimen was peripheral blood, collected before any cancer treatment. Receptors were obtained from a male donor older than 55 with stage III lung adenocarcinoma.

V is TRBV19 and J is TRBJ1-5; TRBD1 matches at 8 bases. Trimming cost V 5 bases and J 5 bases; bases outside gene matches: 17. The CDR3 totals 18 residues. CDR1 LNHDA and CDR2 SQIVND come from the germline V gene (reference sequence). The CDR3 reads CASSAGQGPVTFYQPQHF. The CDR3 DNA follows: TGTGCCAGTAGTGCCGGACAGGGACCTGTCACCTTTTATCAGCCCCAGCATTTT.

The chain is built from TRBV28 and TRBJ1-2; D possibly corresponds to TRBD1 (6 bases). Trimming removed 10 bases from V and 8 bases from J, with 17 bases in between. CDR1 is MDHEN and CDR2 is SYDVKM in the germline V gene. The CDR3 runs to 12 residues. CDR3 coding DNA: TGTGCCAACCAGGGGACATCTACCGGCTACACCTTC. Protein sequence: CANQGTSTGYTF.

This clone has a handful of counts. Here the CDR3 reads CASSLVIGPQETQYF. The CDR3 DNA is TGCGCCAGCAGCTTGGTTATCGGCCCGCAAGAGACCCAGTACTTC. This chain links TRBV5-1 with TRBJ2-5, with no clear D. Germline V gene data show CDR1 as SGHRS and CDR2 as YFSETQ. The V end lost 0 bases, the J end lost 2 bases, and 11 bases lay between the germline ends. The CDR3 sequence is 15 residues long. Looking up the rest from reference TRBV5-1 and TRBJ2-5 gives the full variable domain: KAGVTQTPRYLIKTRGQQVTLSCSPISGHRSVSWYQQTPGQGLQFLFEYFSETQRNKGNFPGRFSGRQFSNSRSEMNVSTLELGDSALYLCASSLVIGPQETQYFGPGTRLLVL.

The chain carries TRBV6-1 and TRBJ2-1; D tentatively reads TRBD1 or TRBD2 (6 bases each). Germline CDR1 reads MNHNS; CDR2 reads SASEGT. Trimming removed 3 bases at V and 0 bases at J, with 15 bases between. This CDR3 has 17 residues. CDR3 sequence: CASSDGGHFSSYNEQFF. DNA of the CDR3: TGTGCCAGCAGTGACGGGGGCCACTTCTCCTCCTACAATGAGCAGTTCTTC.

The chain combines TRBV7-3 with TRBJ1-1, with D maybe TRBD1 (6 bases). This CDR3 has 14 amino acids. The ends were cut back, 5 bases at V and 1 base at J, with 11 bases in the middle. Germline CDR1 reads SGHTA; CDR2 reads FQGTGA. Here the CDR3 DNA reads TGTGCCAGCAGCGCCGTCAGGGGGAACACTGAAGCTTTCTTT. Translating gives CASSAVRGNTEAFF.

The chain carries TRBV19 and TRBJ2-6; 8 positions match TRBD1. Germline lookup yields CDR1 LNHDA and CDR2 SQIVND (reference sequence). The CDR3 consists of 16 residues. V lost 7 bases and J lost 2; bases outside the gene matches: 7. The CDR3 nucleotides are TGTGCCAGTAACCCAGGGGGCATGGCTGGGGCCAACGTCCTGACTTTC. This codes for CASNPGGMAGANVLTF.

The V gene is TRBV29-1, the J gene TRBJ2-3; D possibly corresponds to TRBD1 (5 bases). The CDR3 has 14 amino acids. V lost 1 base and J lost 6, with 14 bases in between. Per the germline V gene, CDR1 is SQVTM and CDR2 is ANQGSEA. The CDR3 DNA is TGCAGCGTTGAAGGTCCCAGGGCTAGGGATACGCAGTATTTT. As protein: CSVEGPRARDTQYF.

The V and J genes are TRBV9 and TRBJ1-2; D may be TRBD1 (5 bases). The CDR3 spans 12 residues. V lost 0 bases, J lost 8 bases, and 8 bases lay in between. Germline assignment: CDR1 SGDLS and CDR2 YYNGEE. The CDR3 protein is CASSVERGGYTF. CDR3 sequence (DNA): TGTGCCAGCAGCGTAGAAAGGGGCGGCTACACCTTC.

J is TRBJ2-7 and V is TRBV2; TRBD2 aligns across 9 bases. CDR1 is SNHLY and CDR2 is FYNNEI in the germline V gene. With 7 bases clipped from V and 2 bases from J, the junction kept 6 bases outside the gene matches. There are 14 residues in the CDR3. The CDR3 reads CASNQAGGAYEQYF. CDR3 sequence (DNA): TGTGCCAGCAACCAAGCGGGAGGTGCCTACGAGCAGTACTTC. Supplemented by reference TRBV2 and TRBJ2-7, the full variable domain reads EPEVTQTPSHQVTQMGQEVILRCVPISNHLYFYWYRQILGQKVEFLVSFYNNEISEKSEIFDDQFSVERPDGSNFTLKIRSTKLEDSAMYFCASNQAGGAYEQYFGPGTRLTVT.

V usage is TRBV5-1 and J usage is TRBJ2-5; 13 nucleotides align to TRBD2. Germline V gene sequence: CDR1 SGHRS, CDR2 YFSETQ. Unmatched junction bases numbered 12, after V lost 4 bases and J lost 9 bases. The CDR3 spans 16 residues. CDR3 region: CASSVMTSGGSGAQYF. The CDR3 DNA sequence: TGCGCCAGCAGCGTTATGACTAGCGGGGGGTCTGGTGCCCAGTACTTC.

This chain links TRBV7-2 with TRBJ2-7; TRBD2 matches at 9 bases. The CDR3 totals 16 residues. The junction had 9 bases not matched to a gene; V was cut back by 5 bases and J by 1 base. CDR1 SGHTA and CDR2 FQGNSA come from the germline V gene. The chain's CDR3 is CASSPGRSGRSYEQYF. The CDR3 DNA reads as TGTGCCAGCAGCCCCGGTAGGAGCGGGAGGTCCTACGAGCAGTACTTC.

The genes are TRBV27 and TRBJ2-5; 9 bases line up with TRBD2. J was trimmed by 2 bases and V by 6 bases; bases with no gene match: 7. The CDR3 is made up of 15 amino acids. Germline assignment: CDR1 MNHEY and CDR2 SMNVEV (reference sequence). This chain's CDR3 is CASSRGLAPQETQYF. The DNA of the CDR3 is TGTGCCAGCAGCCGAGGACTAGCGCCTCAAGAGACCCAGTACTTC.

The CDR3 DNA is TGTGCCAGCAGCTGGGTAGACGCTGGAAACACCATATATTTT. Protein: CASSWVDAGNTIYF. The chain links TRBV11-2 to TRBJ1-3; D remains ambiguous. The CDR3 sequence is 14 residues long. From germline, CDR1 is SGHAT and CDR2 FQNNGV. V was shortened by 4 bases and J by 2 bases, with 9 bases between the two germline ends.

The gene calls are TRBV5-8 and TRBJ1-5, with TRBD1 identical over 7 bases. CDR3 length equals 14 residues. Germline-derived CDR1 and CDR2 are SGHTS and YDEGEE. The junction had 6 bases not matched to a gene; V was cut back by 4 bases and J by 5 bases. The DNA of the CDR3 is TGTGCCAGCAGCCGGGGACAGCGCCATCAGCCCCAGCATTTT. It specifies CASSRGQRHQPQHF.

This clone was detected once. V and J are TRBV5-8 and TRBJ1-4, with 10 bases aligning to TRBD1. The V and J ends lost 0 bases and 4 bases, in that order; junction bases with no gene match: 3. The CDR3 runs 16 residues. In germline, CDR1 is SGHTS, CDR2 YDEGEE. DNA for the CDR3: TGTGCCAGCAGCTTGGGACAGGGGGCAGGTAATGAAAAACTGTTTTTT. Its translation: CASSLGQGAGNEKLFF.

This clone was detected only a few times. This rearrangement joins TRBV28 to TRBJ2-2; the D is unclear. Germline-derived CDR1 and CDR2 are MDHEN and SYDVKM. Trimming removed 6 bases from V and 4 bases from J, with 6 bases in between. There are 12 residues in the CDR3. The CDR3 reads CASSTPTGELFF. The CDR3, as DNA: TGTGCCAGCAGCACCCCCACCGGGGAGCTGTTTTTT.

This chain uses TRBV18 with TRBJ2-5; 10 bases are shared with TRBD1. The V segment lost 4 bases and the J segment 5 bases; nucleotides outside the gene matches: 4. This CDR3 spans 14 amino acids. Germline V gives CDR1 KGHSH, CDR2 LQKENI. The CDR3 reads CASSRGQGKETQYF. In DNA, the CDR3 is TGTGCCAGCTCACGGGGACAGGGGAAGGAGACCCAGTACTTC.

The V call is TRBV5-1, the J call TRBJ2-2; 13 nucleotides match TRBD2. The CDR3 is 16 amino acids. In germline, CDR1 is SGHRS, CDR2 YFSETQ. Trimming removed 3 bases from V and 4 bases from J; junction bases left unmatched: 3. The CDR3 region is CASSSGTSGVTGELFF. The CDR3 nucleotides are TGCGCCAGCAGCTCAGGGACTAGCGGGGTCACCGGGGAGCTGTTTTTT.

This chain joins TRBV29-1 and TRBJ2-1; 11 bases are shared with TRBD2. Germline V gene sequence: CDR1 SQVTM, CDR2 ANQGSEA. The CDR3 has 15 residues. The CDR3 sequence: CRVSGRVSSYNEQFF. Here the CDR3 DNA reads TGCAGGGTTAGCGGGAGGGTGAGCTCCTACAATGAGCAGTTCTTC.

This chain uses TRBV19 with TRBJ1-2; D is perhaps TRBD1 (6 bases). V was pared by 5 bases and J by 7 bases, with 14 bases between. There are 13 residues in the CDR3. In germline, CDR1 is LNHDA, CDR2 SQIVND (reference sequence). For the CDR3, the DNA is TGTGCCAGTAGTCACAGGGAAGGGGCTGGCTACACCTTC. Translation gives CASSHREGAGYTF.

The CDR3 sequence is CASQKRSGANVLTF. CDR3 DNA: TGTGCCAGCCAGAAAAGATCTGGGGCCAACGTCCTGACTTTC. The chain recombines TRBV27 with TRBJ2-6; D gene ambiguous. Trimming pared 8 bases from V and 1 base from J, leaving 9 bases between. Germline loops: CDR1 MNHEY, CDR2 SMNVEV (reference sequence). CDR3 length: 14 residues.

The gene calls are TRBV7-2 and TRBJ1-5; 7 bases line up with TRBD1. The CDR3 sequence is 15 residues long. Germline CDR1 reads SGHTA; CDR2 reads FQGNSA. J was trimmed by 4 bases and V by 5 bases; bases with no gene match: 8. The CDR3 sequence: CASSLGGTANQPQHF. CDR3 DNA sequence: TGTGCCAGCAGCCTGGGCGGGACAGCGAATCAGCCCCAGCATTTT.

The chain links TRBV6-5 to TRBJ2-1; no definite D call. Trimming stripped 6 bases from V and 9 bases from J, with 12 bases between. The CDR3 runs 12 residues. Germline lookup yields CDR1 MNHEY and CDR2 SVGAGI. This CDR3 reads CASSFSIGEQFF. DNA of the CDR3: TGTGCCAGCAGCTTTTCAATAGGTGAGCAGTTCTTC.

This chain connects TRBV6-5 to TRBJ1-2, with TRBD1 matching over 7 bases. The CDR3 runs 15 residues. Germline trimming cut 6 bases from V and 4 bases from J; bases unmatched to any gene: 11. Germline assignment: CDR1 MNHEY and CDR2 SVGAGI. The CDR3 is CASSFNPGGSYGYTF. CDR3 sequence (DNA): TGTGCCAGCAGCTTTAACCCAGGGGGAAGCTATGGCTACACCTTC.

This clone came up a few times. The chain recombines TRBV18 with TRBJ1-1; D is unclear. Trimming pared 1 base from V and 3 bases from J, leaving 6 bases between. Germline CDR1 reads KGHSH; CDR2 reads LQKENI. The CDR3 sequence is 13 residues long. The chain's CDR3 is CASSPRWDTEAFF. For the CDR3, the DNA is TGTGCCAGCTCACCACGATGGGACACTGAAGCTTTCTTT.

The chain has TRBV4-1 and TRBJ2-3; 8 bases are a match to TRBD1. This CDR3 has 17 residues. CDR1 and CDR2 (germline): MGHRA, YSYEKL. Losses at the gene ends were 4 bases for V and 0 bases for J; bases not matched to a gene: 9. In DNA, the CDR3 is TGCGCCAGCAGCCCCCAGACAGGGGCACTCAGCACAGATACGCAGTATTTT. Translation gives CASSPQTGALSTDTQYF.